What follows are 25 T cell receptor beta chains derived from one specimen sequenced in a study of shared clonotypes between healthy human individuals. Only in-frame clones appear in the TCRdb table, and some are missing; sequencing was by immunoSEQ multiplex PCR. This table holds around 450,000 clones, roughly three quarters found once. Sequencing was performed on PBMCs. The source of these receptors is a woman aged 40 to 50 in good health. Some clones in this sample may be carry-over from other donors' samples.

The chain has TRBV6-6 and TRBJ2-3; unclear D gene. Trimming took off 2 bases at V and 5 bases at J, with 8 bases between the two ends. The CDR3 runs 13 residues. Germline CDR1 MNHNY, CDR2 SVGAGI (reference sequence). Here the CDR3 DNA reads TGTGCCAGCAGTTACAAGGTTGGAGATACGCAGTATTTT. Amino acids: CASSYKVGDTQYF.

V gene TRBV6-1 combines with J gene TRBJ2-1; 9 nucleotides match TRBD2. The CDR3 is 15 amino acids. Germline loops: CDR1 MNHNS, CDR2 SASEGT. The junction had 13 bases not matched to a gene; V was cut back by 8 bases and J by 8 bases. In DNA, the CDR3 is TGTGCCAGCGGGGATAGCGGGAGTATTCAGGATGAGCAGTTCTTC. Translating it yields CASGDSGSIQDEQFF.

This chain connects TRBV5-6 to TRBJ2-5; maybe TRBD2 (6 bases). The germline V and J ends were trimmed by 2 bases and 1 base, with 9 bases remaining between them. The CDR3 runs 14 residues. Germline V gene lookup returns CDR1 SGHDT and CDR2 YYEEEE. CDR3 residues: CASSFGGGQETQYF. The CDR3 coding sequence is TGTGCCAGCAGCTTCGGGGGAGGCCAAGAGACCCAGTACTTC.

In this sample, this clone turned up a few times. The V and J genes are TRBV7-2 and TRBJ2-7, with 10 bases matching TRBD2. The length of the CDR3 is 15 residues. Germline CDR1 and CDR2: SGHTA and FQGNSA. V shed 2 bases and J 3 bases; nucleotides not matched to a gene: 4. The CDR3 bases are TGTGCCAGCAGCTTATTCACTAGCGGGGACTACGAGCAGTACTTC. Translated, it gives CASSLFTSGDYEQYF.

For this clone: A junction end diverges from the germline sequence, so it may reflect a read error. This chain links TRBV6-1 with TRBJ1-5; D not resolved. Germline CDR1 reads MNHNS; CDR2 reads SASEGT. The CDR3 has 12 residues. Written as DNA, the CDR3 is TGTGCCAGCAATAGACGTAATCAGTCCCAGCATTTT. Translating it yields CASNRRNQSQHF.

This clone was recorded only once. The chain uses TRBV7-2 and TRBJ2-7, with D perhaps TRBD1 or TRBD2 (5 bases each). This CDR3 spans 16 amino acids. V was trimmed by 2 bases and J by 0 bases, leaving 14 bases between them. The germline V gene has CDR1 SGHTA and CDR2 FQGNSA. As DNA, the CDR3 is TGTGCCAGCAGCTTAACAGGCGGGTCACCCTCCTACGAGCAGTACTTC. Residues: CASSLTGGSPSYEQYF. Supplemented by reference TRBV7-2 and TRBJ2-7, the full variable domain reads GAGVSQSPSNKVTEKGKDVELRCDPISGHTALYWYRQSLGQGLEFLIYFQGNSAPDKSGLPSDRFSAERTGGSVSTLTIQRTQQEDSAVYLCASSLTGGSPSYEQYFGPGTRLTVT.

Only one count was recorded for this clone. The chain uses TRBV6-5 and TRBJ2-5; unclear D gene. Germline loops: CDR1 MNHEY, CDR2 SVGAGI. The length of the CDR3 is 11 residues. Trimming took off 4 bases at V and 5 bases at J, with 5 bases between the two ends. CDR3 nucleotides: TGTGCCAGCAGTTTCTTGGAGACCCAGTACTTC. This translates into CASSFLETQYF.

The chain carries TRBV18 and TRBJ1-2; D is undetermined. This CDR3 is 13 amino acids long. Trimming took 6 bases from V and 7 from J, leaving 15 bases between them. The germline CDR1 and CDR2 sequences are KGHSH and LQKENI. CDR3 residues: CASSSREEAGYTF. The CDR3 DNA reads as TGTGCCAGCTCCTCACGAGAGGAGGCTGGCTACACCTTC.

The chain employs TRBV4-1 and TRBJ2-1; tentatively, D is TRBD1 (6 bases). There are 16 residues in the CDR3. V lost 1 base to trimming and J lost 6 bases, with 16 bases between them. Germline CDR1 is MGHRA and CDR2 is YSYEKL. The CDR3 loop reads CASSQVGQGTGNEQFF. The CDR3 nucleotides are TGCGCCAGCAGCCAAGTGGGGCAGGGGACGGGCAATGAGCAGTTCTTC.

This clone came up once. CDR3 region: CASSHALSKVEPGELFF. CDR3 bases: TGTGCCAGCAGCCACGCACTGAGTAAGGTGGAACCCGGGGAGCTGTTTTTT. This chain joins TRBV7-6 and TRBJ2-2, with unresolved D. V shed 5 bases and J shed 6 bases, with 22 bases lying between them. This CDR3 comprises 17 residues. Germline V gene data show CDR1 as SGHVS and CDR2 as FNYEAQ.

This chain joins TRBV19 and TRBJ1-1, with D possibly TRBD1 on 5 matching bases. CDR1 is LNHDA, CDR2 SQIVND, per germline (reference sequence). The V end lost 4 bases, the J end lost 7 bases, and 13 bases lay between the germline ends. The CDR3 is 13 residues long. CDR3 protein: CASSTPGTGEAFF. The DNA of the CDR3 is TGTGCCAGTAGTACCCCGGGGACGGGTGAAGCTTTCTTT.

This clone was recorded only once. This chain uses TRBV27 with TRBJ2-1; 13 bases line up with TRBD2. The V and J ends lost 3 bases and 10 bases, in that order; junction bases with no gene match: 6. This CDR3 comprises 15 residues. From germline, CDR1 is MNHEY and CDR2 SMNVEV (reference sequence). The CDR3 sequence is CASSFGLAGVWEQFF. In DNA, the CDR3 is TGTGCCAGCAGTTTCGGACTAGCGGGAGTCTGGGAGCAGTTCTTC.

The chain couples TRBV30 to TRBJ1-1, with D uncertain. The V gene lost 3 bases and the J gene lost 1 base, with 12 bases spanning the gap. This CDR3 region has 14 residues. Germline CDR1 GTSNPN, CDR2 SVGIG (reference sequence). CDR3 region: CAWRVAGRNTEAFF. The CDR3 nucleotides are TGTGCCTGGAGGGTGGCGGGGAGGAACACTGAAGCTTTCTTT.

The chain employs TRBV7-2 and TRBJ1-3, with D possibly TRBD1 on 5 matching bases. Germline values: CDR1 SGHTA, CDR2 FQGNSA. CDR3 length: 16 residues. Trimming took 1 base from V and 4 from J, leaving 14 bases between them. DNA of the CDR3: TGTGCCAGCAGCTTAGATCGGGGCTCGGGGGGAAACACCATATATTTT. It codes for CASSLDRGSGGNTIYF.

V usage is TRBV6-1 and J usage is TRBJ2-7; 9 bases fit TRBD1. Germline trimming cut 4 bases from V and 1 base from J; bases unmatched to any gene: 5. The CDR3 runs to 15 residues. Germline CDR1 MNHNS, CDR2 SASEGT. The CDR3 is CASSGPGTGSYEQYF. In DNA form, the CDR3 reads TGTGCCAGCAGTGGTCCCGGGACAGGGTCCTACGAGCAGTACTTC.

The chain has TRBV5-1 and TRBJ1-1; D possibly corresponds to TRBD1 (5 bases). CDR1 and CDR2 (germline): SGHRS, YFSETQ. This CDR3 has 15 amino acids. The V gene lost 1 base and the J gene lost 1 base, with 11 bases spanning the gap. The CDR3 sequence: CASSLLGGRNTEAFF. In DNA form, the CDR3 reads TGCGCCAGCAGCTTGTTGGGGGGAAGGAACACTGAAGCTTTCTTT.

Notes on this clone: Other nucleotide sequences in the sample specify the same CDR3. The V and J genes are TRBV18 and TRBJ2-1; D is possibly TRBD1 (5 bases). CDR3 length: 12 amino acids. The V gene lost 6 bases and the J gene lost 9 bases, with 12 bases spanning the gap. CDR1 and CDR2 (germline): KGHSH, LQKENI. This CDR3 reads CASSPGQGEQFF. The DNA for the CDR3 is TGTGCCAGCTCCCCAGGGCAGGGTGAGCAGTTCTTC.

This clone appeared once. CDR3: CASRATGVGGNIQYF. The CDR3 DNA follows: TGTGCCAGCAGGGCTACAGGGGTAGGCGGAAACATTCAGTACTTC. V usage is TRBV6-5 and J usage is TRBJ2-4; 7 bases agree with TRBD1. Germline CDR1 MNHEY, CDR2 SVGAGI. V was pared by 6 bases and J by 6 bases, with 11 bases of the junction left unmatched. This CDR3 region has 15 residues.

The chain uses TRBV30 and TRBJ2-1; tentatively, D is TRBD1 or TRBD2 (5 bases each). V dropped 5 bases and J dropped 5 bases, with 16 bases sitting between them. CDR1 GTSNPN and CDR2 SVGIG come from the germline V gene (reference sequence). This CDR3 is 14 amino acids long. CDR3 sequence: CAWSGPTTNNEQFF. Here the CDR3 DNA reads TGTGCCTGGTCGGGGCCCACAACTAACAATGAGCAGTTCTTC.

The chain is built from TRBV30 and TRBJ2-7; 8 bases are a match to TRBD2. V shed 3 bases, J shed 4 bases, and the junction held 8 bases outside the gene matches. Germline-derived CDR1 and CDR2 are GTSNPN and SVGIG (reference sequence). CDR3 length: 14 amino acids. The CDR3 DNA follows: TGTGCCTGGAGGGCCCCGGGACTAGTGTACGAGCAGTACTTC. It specifies CAWRAPGLVYEQYF. The variable domain in full, completed from reference TRBV30 and TRBJ2-7, reads SQTIHQWPATLVQPVGSPLSLECTVEGTSNPNLYWYRQAAGRGLQLLFYSVGIGQISSEVPQNLSASRPQDRQFILSSKKLLLSDSGFYLCAWRAPGLVYEQYFGPGTRLTVT.

This chain joins TRBV28 and TRBJ1-4; perhaps TRBD1 as D (6 bases). The CDR3 consists of 14 residues. The germline V gene encodes CDR1 MDHEN and CDR2 SYDVKM. V was pared by 6 bases and J by 7 bases, with 15 bases between. The DNA of the CDR3 is TGTGCCAGCAGATTGGGGGCAGTAAGTGAAAAACTGTTTTTT. This gives the protein CASRLGAVSEKLFF.

The rearrangement uses TRBV27 and TRBJ2-2; TRBD1 agrees at 10 bases. CDR3 length: 16 amino acids. CDR1 is MNHEY and CDR2 is SMNVEV in the germline V gene (reference sequence). The ends lost 3 bases at V and 5 bases at J; junction bases unmatched: 6. The CDR3 is CASSFSGTGVTGELFF. CDR3 nucleotides: TGTGCCAGCAGTTTTTCCGGGACAGGGGTTACCGGGGAGCTGTTTTTT.

The V call is TRBV6-5, the J call TRBJ1-2; tentatively, D is TRBD1 (5 bases). The CDR3 is 11 residues long. Trimming cost V 6 bases and J 8 bases, with 10 bases left between them. CDR1 MNHEY and CDR2 SVGAGI come from the germline V gene. The CDR3 DNA is TGTGCCAGCAGCGGACAAAGGGGCTACACCTTC. Protein: CASSGQRGYTF.

The J gene is TRBJ2-2, the V gene TRBV6-6, with 8 positions matching TRBD1. The CDR3 covers 15 residues. Germline CDR1 MNHNY, CDR2 SVGAGI (reference sequence). The V segment lost 7 bases and the J segment 9 bases; nucleotides outside the gene matches: 13. In DNA form, the CDR3 reads TGTGCCAGCACTGACGGGACAGGTCACCCCCGGGAGCTGTTTTTT. Encoded protein: CASTDGTGHPRELFF.

This chain links TRBV28 with TRBJ1-2; TRBD1 matches 7 bases. The germline CDR1 and CDR2 sequences are MDHEN and SYDVKM. CDR3 length equals 14 residues. V lost 2 bases to trimming and J lost 7 bases; unmatched junction nucleotides: 7. In nucleotides, the CDR3 is TGTGCCAGCAGTTTAGAAGGGGGCTCCCGTGGCTACACCTTC. Translating gives CASSLEGGSRGYTF.